This T cell receptor beta chain is from a study of CD8+ T cells in alopecia areata. Overall study: Tofacitinib dosing lasted 6 to 18 months, which was then followed by 6 months off drug.

V lost 1 base to trimming and J lost 1 base, with 7 bases between them. Germline V gene sequence: CDR1 MGHRA, CDR2 YSYEKL. The CDR3 has 14 residues. Once RNA had been extracted, it was reverse transcribed into cDNA to act as the sequencing template. Clones were read by immunoSEQ multiplex PCR, and TCRdb kept only the in-frame ones, dropping some. The sample has around 99,000 clones, about 83% seen once; the top ten hold over 20%. Treatment defined: oral pan-JAK inhibitor, 5-10 mg twice daily. The chain joins TRBV4-1 to TRBJ1-2, with D uncertain. The receptor's source is a human donor with alopecia areata. This specimen was CD8+ T cells sorted from blood, taken at week 24, from a patient treated with tofacitinib. The DNA of the CDR3 is TGCGCCAGCAGCCAAGGGTCAAGTAACTATGGCTACACCTTC. The encoded protein is CASSQGSSNYGYTF.